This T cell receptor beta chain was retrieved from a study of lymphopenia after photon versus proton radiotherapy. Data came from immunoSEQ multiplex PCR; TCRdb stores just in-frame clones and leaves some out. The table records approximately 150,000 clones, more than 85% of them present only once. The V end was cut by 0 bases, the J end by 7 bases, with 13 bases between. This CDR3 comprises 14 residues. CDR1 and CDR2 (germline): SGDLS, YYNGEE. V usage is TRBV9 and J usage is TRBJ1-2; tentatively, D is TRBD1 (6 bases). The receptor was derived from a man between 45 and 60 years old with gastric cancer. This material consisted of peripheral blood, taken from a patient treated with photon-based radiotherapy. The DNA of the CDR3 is TGTGCCAGCAGCGTAGATCAGGGAGGGGGTGGCTACACCTTC. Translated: CASSVDQGGGGYTF.